This TCR beta chain was captured by sequencing in a study of blood T cell repertoires in COVID-19. Cohorts were assigned according to the clinical history that participants reported. During the 2 weeks before they entered the study, exposed participants had met someone with a PCR-confirmed or clinician-diagnosed COVID-19 case. Germline trimming cut 0 bases from V and 0 bases from J; bases unmatched to any gene: 2. The germline V gene encodes CDR1 KGHSH and CDR2 LQKENI. This CDR3 contains 16 residues. Sequencing was performed with immunoSEQ multiplex PCR; in TCRdb, only in-frame clones are kept and a portion is missing. In the table there are 250,000 to 350,000 clones, 85% to 90% of which are singletons.

The material sequenced was PBMCs or T cells enriched from blood (not recorded which). The sequence derives from a woman aged 45 to 65 who had been exposed to COVID-19. J is TRBJ2-1 and V is TRBV18; 7 bases line up with TRBD2. CDR3 nucleotides: TGTGCCAGCTCACCACCGGGAGGGAGCTCCTACAATGAGCAGTTCTTC. It is translated as CASSPPGGSSYNEQFF. Full variable domain (outside the CDR3, taken from reference TRBV18 and TRBJ2-1): NAGVMQNPRHLVRRRGQEARLRCSPMKGHSHVYWYRQLPEEGLKFMVYLQKENIIDESGMPKERFSAEFPKEGPSILRIQQVVRGDSAAYFCASSPPGGSSYNEQFFGPGTRLTVL.